This T cell receptor beta chain was recovered during a study of monozygotic twins with inflammatory bowel disease. In germline, CDR1 is SGHRS, CDR2 YFSETQ. The CDR3 covers 17 residues. Template switching appended UMIs that held a 6-nucleotide sample barcode. TCRdb reanalyzed the 5' RACE reads and collapses them to one entry per CDR3 protein, without DNA. The specimen's table records under 130,000 distinct CDR3 sequences. The chain employs TRBV5-1 and TRBJ2-1; the TCRdb call, TRBD2, lacks DNA for checking. The sample comprised blood. The sequence was collected from a human donor with ulcerative colitis or Crohn's disease, or a healthy co-twin of an affected twin (not recorded which). CDR3 protein: CASSLGLAGGNYNEQFF.